A single sample is the source of the 25 T cell receptor beta chains below, sequenced in a study of PD-L1 blockade in urothelial cancer. TCRdb's copy holds only in-frame clones and misses some; the assay was immunoSEQ multiplex PCR. The sample holds about 48,000 clones, approximately 86% seen once. Time point specified: peripheral blood 6 weeks after treatment start. The source material was PBMCs, sampled around atezolizumab (anti-PD-L1) treatment. These receptors all come from a man between 60 and 70 years old with urothelial cancer.

The chain employs TRBV15 and TRBJ2-2; TRBD1 matches 10 bases. The germline V gene encodes CDR1 LNHNV and CDR2 YYDKDF (reference sequence). With 3 bases clipped from V and 5 bases from J, the junction kept 12 bases outside the gene matches. The CDR3 length is 18 residues. CDR3: CATSRETGGSYLTGELFF. The CDR3 DNA reads as TGTGCCACCAGCAGGGAGACAGGGGGCTCCTATTTGACCGGGGAGCTGTTTTTT.

V and J are TRBV14 and TRBJ2-3, with 8 bases matching TRBD1. CDR3 size: 14 residues. The V gene's germline CDR1 is SGHDN and CDR2 FVKESK. The V segment lost 3 bases and the J segment 5 bases; nucleotides outside the gene matches: 4. The CDR3 DNA follows: TGTGCCAGCAGCCAGGACAGGGTGAGAGATACGCAGTATTTT. Encoded protein: CASSQDRVRDTQYF.

The genes are TRBV11-3 and TRBJ1-3; 8 bases map to TRBD1. With 2 bases clipped from V and 4 bases from J, the junction kept 13 bases outside the gene matches. The CDR3 extends over 18 amino acids. Germline CDR1 reads SGHNT; CDR2 reads YENEEA. CDR3 DNA sequence: TGTGCCAGCAGCTTACTTCCTTTGCAGGGGGCGGCAGGAAACACCATATATTTT. Protein product: CASSLLPLQGAAGNTIYF.

This clone was seen just once. The V gene is TRBV27, the J gene TRBJ1-2; 8 nucleotides line up with TRBD1. The V and J ends lost 6 bases and 0 bases, in that order; junction bases with no gene match: 0. The V gene's germline CDR1 is MNHEY and CDR2 SMNVEV (reference sequence). This CDR3 contains 13 residues. The CDR3 region has the DNA TGTGCCAGCAGGGGACAGGCTAACTATGGCTACACCTTC. Translated: CASRGQANYGYTF.

CDR3 region: CASSQELQGNEQFF. The CDR3 nucleotides are TGTGCCAGCAGCCAAGAACTCCAGGGTAATGAGCAGTTCTTC. This chain links TRBV6-4 with TRBJ2-1; D possibly corresponds to TRBD1 (5 bases). Germline CDR1 reads MRHNA; CDR2 reads SNTAGT. This CDR3 is built from 14 residues. V lost 6 bases to trimming and J lost 7 bases, with 16 bases between them.

The J gene is TRBJ2-7, the V gene TRBV9; no definite D call. The CDR3 length is 14 residues. Germline V lookup: CDR1 SGDLS, CDR2 YYNGEE. Trimming shortened V by 0 bases and J by 0 bases, and 7 bases separated the two germline ends. For the CDR3, the DNA is TGTGCCAGCAGCGTAGATGCCTACTCCTACGAGCAGTACTTC. Encoded protein: CASSVDAYSYEQYF.

The V gene is TRBV4-1, the J gene TRBJ2-2, with 11 positions matching TRBD1. CDR1 and CDR2 from the germline V gene are MGHRA and YSYEKL. Losses at the gene ends were 4 bases for V and 7 bases for J; bases not matched to a gene: 5. This CDR3 is built from 15 residues. In nucleotides, the CDR3 is TGCGCCAGCAGCCGGGACAGGGGGAGGCGCGGGGAGCTGTTTTTT. Amino acid sequence: CASSRDRGRRGELFF.

The chain recombines TRBV7-9 with TRBJ1-2; tentatively, D is TRBD1 (6 bases). The ends were cut back, 1 base at V and 4 bases at J, with 16 bases in the middle. The length of the CDR3 is 16 residues. CDR1 and CDR2 from the germline V gene are SEHNR and FQNEAQ (reference sequence). This CDR3 reads CASSLGGARGSYGYTF. CDR3 nucleotide sequence: TGTGCCAGCAGCTTAGGTGGTGCCAGGGGAAGCTATGGCTACACCTTC.

This chain joins TRBV7-2 and TRBJ2-5, with 15 bases lining up with TRBD2. Germline CDR1 is SGHTA and CDR2 is FQGNSA. The V gene end was trimmed by 5 bases and the J gene end by 2 bases; junction bases not matched to a gene: 9. This CDR3 comprises 18 residues. This CDR3 reads CASSPRGTSGGRQETQYF. The CDR3 nucleotides are TGTGCCAGCAGCCCGAGGGGGACTAGCGGGGGGAGACAAGAGACCCAGTACTTC.

This clone was observed a single time. The chain uses TRBV5-1 and TRBJ2-7; 7 bases map to TRBD1. After removal of 1 base from V and 7 bases from J, the junction contained 8 bases not matched to a gene. The germline V gene encodes CDR1 SGHRS and CDR2 YFSETQ. The CDR3 has 14 residues. The DNA for the CDR3 is TGCGCCAGCAGCTTGAGACAGGGAGCGCGGGAGCAGTACTTC. Its translation is CASSLRQGAREQYF. The variable domain in full, with the rest retrieved from reference TRBV5-1 and TRBJ2-7, is KAGVTQTPRYLIKTRGQQVTLSCSPISGHRSVSWYQQTPGQGLQFLFEYFSETQRNKGNFPGRFSGRQFSNSRSEMNVSTLELGDSALYLCASSLRQGAREQYFGPGTRLTVT.

V is TRBV4-3 and J is TRBJ2-7; maybe TRBD2 (5 bases). Trimming stripped 0 bases from V and 7 bases from J, with 13 bases between. CDR1 is LGHNA, CDR2 YSLEER, per germline. There are 14 residues in the CDR3. CDR3 in DNA: TGCGCCAGCAGCCAAGATGGCGGGCGATTGGAGCAGTACTTC. The encoded protein is CASSQDGGRLEQYF.

The chain carries TRBV13 and TRBJ1-5; D call uncertain. CDR1 and CDR2 from the germline V gene are PRHDT and FYEKMQ (reference sequence). There are 13 residues in the CDR3. Trimming left V 5 bases short and J 8 bases short, with 13 bases between. The CDR3 DNA is TGTGCCAGCAGCCGGGGATTTAGGGAGCCCCAGCATTTT. Its translation is CASSRGFREPQHF.

The chain employs TRBV7-9 and TRBJ2-7; 9 nucleotides align to TRBD1. CDR1 and CDR2 (germline): SEHNR, FQNEAQ (reference sequence). J was trimmed by 6 bases and V by 7 bases; bases with no gene match: 7. The CDR3 runs to 13 residues. In DNA form, the CDR3 reads TGTGCCAGCACCCGGACAGGGGCGAGCGAGCAGTACTTC. Its translation: CASTRTGASEQYF.

The chain has TRBV4-1 and TRBJ2-7; possibly TRBD1 for D (6 bases). The CDR3 length is 16 residues. Trimming took 1 base from V and 2 from J, leaving 15 bases between them. Germline V CDR1 and CDR2: MGHRA, YSYEKL. The CDR3 loop reads CASSQVLRRDTYEQYF. The DNA for the CDR3 is TGCGCCAGCAGCCAAGTTCTGAGACGGGACACCTACGAGCAGTACTTC.

This chain uses TRBV28 with TRBJ1-1; 8 nucleotides agree with TRBD1. The germline V gene encodes CDR1 MDHEN and CDR2 SYDVKM. V shed 6 bases, J shed 4 bases, and the junction held 7 bases outside the gene matches. The CDR3 sequence is 14 residues long. CDR3 sequence reads: CASRQGVWGTEAFF. The CDR3 DNA sequence: TGTGCCAGCAGACAGGGGGTTTGGGGCACTGAAGCTTTCTTT.

This clone came up once. The V gene is TRBV30, the J gene TRBJ1-3, with a weak D call TRBD1 (6 bases). CDR1 and CDR2 (germline): GTSNPN, SVGIG (reference sequence). Trimming pared 4 bases from V and 4 bases from J, leaving 14 bases between. The CDR3 extends over 14 amino acids. The CDR3 region is CAWTGGARGNTIYF. The CDR3 DNA is TGTGCCTGGACCGGGGGGGCAAGGGGAAACACCATATATTTT.

The chain uses TRBV7-3 and TRBJ1-6; 8 bases fit TRBD1. The CDR3 has 14 amino acids. The V gene's germline CDR1 is SGHTA and CDR2 FQGTGA. J was trimmed by 7 bases and V by 4 bases; bases with no gene match: 3. The CDR3, as DNA: TGTGCCAGCAGCTCGGGACAGGTCAATTCACCCCTCCACTTT. It is translated as CASSSGQVNSPLHF.

The chain employs TRBV6-1 and TRBJ2-7, with TRBD1 matching over 7 bases. CDR3 length: 13 amino acids. The V gene end was trimmed by 7 bases and the J gene end by 0 bases; junction bases not matched to a gene: 3. CDR1 is MNHNS and CDR2 is SASEGT in the germline V gene. This CDR3 is CASNRGLSYEQYF. Written as DNA, the CDR3 is TGTGCCAGCAACAGGGGCCTCTCCTACGAGCAGTACTTC.

As regards this clone: This sample includes further DNA sequences coding for the same CDR3. V gene TRBV4-1 combines with J gene TRBJ1-2, with D unclear. Germline CDR1 and CDR2: MGHRA and YSYEKL. There are 15 residues in the CDR3. Trimming shortened V by 1 base and J by 1 base, and 10 bases separated the two germline ends. The DNA for the CDR3 is TGCGCCAGCAGCCAAGCCGGCGGGAATAACTATGGCTACACCTTC. Its translation is CASSQAGGNNYGYTF.

The chain links TRBV7-9 to TRBJ2-5, with 8 bases fitting TRBD1. V was pared by 5 bases and J by 7 bases, with 12 bases of the junction left unmatched. The CDR3 totals 15 residues. CDR1 and CDR2 from the germline V gene are SEHNR and FQNEAQ (reference sequence). In DNA form, the CDR3 reads TGTGCCAGCAGCCTGGACAGGGATGTTGTTGCGACCCAGTACTTC. It encodes CASSLDRDVVATQYF.

The V and J genes are TRBV7-3 and TRBJ1-3; D not certain. The V gene lost 2 bases and the J gene lost 0 bases, with 8 bases spanning the gap. CDR1 is SGHTA, CDR2 FQGTGA, per germline. The CDR3 length is 15 residues. The CDR3 DNA sequence: TGTGCCAGCAGCTTAGACACCAACTCTGGAAACACCATATATTTT. Amino acids: CASSLDTNSGNTIYF.

This clone was counted once. The chain joins TRBV14 to TRBJ1-2; D not resolved. CDR1 and CDR2 from the germline V gene are SGHDN and FVKESK. Between the trimmed V and J ends, which lost 5 bases and 1 base, there was a span of 5 bases. The CDR3 totals 12 residues. In nucleotides, the CDR3 is TGTGCCAGCAGCGTTCTTAACTATGGCTACACCTTC. Protein sequence: CASSVLNYGYTF.

The gene calls are TRBV28 and TRBJ1-5, with 8 bases that match TRBD1. V lost 3 bases to trimming and J lost 7 bases; unmatched junction nucleotides: 11. Per germline, CDR1 MDHEN and CDR2 SYDVKM. The CDR3 covers 16 residues. The CDR3, as DNA: TGTGCCAGCAGTTTTCTCACAGGGGGAATGGGACAGCCCCAGCATTTT. Its protein is CASSFLTGGMGQPQHF.

The CDR3 nucleotides read TGCGCCAGCAGCCAAGATACCCACAGGAAGGACTCCTATAATTCACCCCTCCACTTT. Translation: CASSQDTHRKDSYNSPLHF. The rearrangement joins TRBV4-1 to TRBJ1-6, with D possibly being TRBD1 (5 bases). Trimming took off 0 bases at V and 0 bases at J, with 15 bases between the two ends. This CDR3 is built from 19 residues. The germline V gene has CDR1 MGHRA and CDR2 YSYEKL.

The V gene is TRBV19, the J gene TRBJ2-1; possible D gene TRBD2, 7 bases. The CDR3 length is 15 residues. Trimming left V 3 bases short and J 7 bases short, with 16 bases between. Germline V gene lookup returns CDR1 LNHDA and CDR2 SQIVND (reference sequence). CDR3 DNA: TGTGCCAGTAGTATGAGGGACATGGGGGGGAATGAGCAGTTCTTC. Its translation: CASSMRDMGGNEQFF.